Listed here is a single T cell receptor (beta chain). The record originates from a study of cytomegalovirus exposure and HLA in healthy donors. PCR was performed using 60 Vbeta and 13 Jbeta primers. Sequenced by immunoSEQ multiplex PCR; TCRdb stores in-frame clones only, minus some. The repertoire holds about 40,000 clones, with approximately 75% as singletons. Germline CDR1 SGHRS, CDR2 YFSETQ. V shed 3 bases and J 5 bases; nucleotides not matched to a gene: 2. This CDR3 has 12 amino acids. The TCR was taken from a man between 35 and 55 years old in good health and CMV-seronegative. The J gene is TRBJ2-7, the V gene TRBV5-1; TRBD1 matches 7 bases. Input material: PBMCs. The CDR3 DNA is TGCGCCAGCAGCTCCACAGGGGACGAGCAGTACTTC. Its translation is CASSSTGDEQYF.